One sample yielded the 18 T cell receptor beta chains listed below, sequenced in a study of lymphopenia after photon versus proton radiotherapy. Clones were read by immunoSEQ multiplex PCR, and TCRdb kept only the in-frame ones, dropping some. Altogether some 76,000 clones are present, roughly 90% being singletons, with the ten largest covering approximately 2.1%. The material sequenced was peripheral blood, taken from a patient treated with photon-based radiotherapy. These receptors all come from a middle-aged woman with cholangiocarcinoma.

The CDR3 region is CASSPPRGAGTEAFF. CDR3 in DNA: TGTGCCAGCAGCCCCCCCCGGGGGGCGGGCACTGAAGCTTTCTTT. The V and J genes are TRBV12-1 and TRBJ1-1. TRBV12-1 is reported as a pseudogene. This CDR3 spans 15 amino acids.

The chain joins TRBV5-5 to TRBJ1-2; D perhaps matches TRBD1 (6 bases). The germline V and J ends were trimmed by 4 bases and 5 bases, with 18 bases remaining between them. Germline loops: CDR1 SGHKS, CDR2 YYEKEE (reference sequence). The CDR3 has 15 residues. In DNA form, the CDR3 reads TGTGCCAGCAGCACCCTACAGGGAGGGCCTTATGGCTACACCTTC. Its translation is CASSTLQGGPYGYTF.

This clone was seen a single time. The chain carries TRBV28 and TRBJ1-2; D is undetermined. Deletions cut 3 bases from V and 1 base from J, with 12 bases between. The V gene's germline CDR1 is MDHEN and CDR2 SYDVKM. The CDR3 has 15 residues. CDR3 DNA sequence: TGTGCCAGCAGTTTGGGTGCCGGTATTAACTATGGCTACACCTTC. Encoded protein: CASSLGAGINYGYTF.

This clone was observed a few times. As DNA, the CDR3 is TGTGCCAGCAGCCGAAGCGGTTCCACCGGGGAGCTGTTTTTT. It yields the protein CASSRSGSTGELFF. The V call is TRBV9, the J call TRBJ2-2, with D tentatively TRBD2 (5 bases). With 4 bases removed from V and 4 bases from J, the gap between germline ends came to 11 bases. Germline V lookup: CDR1 SGDLS, CDR2 YYNGEE. CDR3 length equals 14 residues.

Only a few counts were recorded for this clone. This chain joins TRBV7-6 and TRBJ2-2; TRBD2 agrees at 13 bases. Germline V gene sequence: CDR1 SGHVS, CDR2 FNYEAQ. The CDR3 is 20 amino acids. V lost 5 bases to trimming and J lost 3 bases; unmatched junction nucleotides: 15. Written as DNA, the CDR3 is TGTGCCAGCAGCAGAACTAGCGGGGGGGCCAGACGCGCGGACACCGGGGAGCTGTTTTTT. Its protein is CASSRTSGGARRADTGELFF.

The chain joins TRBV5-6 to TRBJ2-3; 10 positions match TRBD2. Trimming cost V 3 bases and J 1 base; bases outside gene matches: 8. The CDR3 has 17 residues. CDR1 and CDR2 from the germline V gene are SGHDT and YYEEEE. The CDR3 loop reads CASSSIPLAGGTDTQYF. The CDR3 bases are TGTGCCAGCAGCTCAATACCTCTAGCGGGGGGCACAGATACGCAGTATTTT. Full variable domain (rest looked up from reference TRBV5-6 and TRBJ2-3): DAGVTQSPTHLIKTRGQQVTLRCSPKSGHDTVSWYQQALGQGPQFIFQYYEEEERQRGNFPDRFSGHQFPNYSSELNVNALLLGDSALYLCASSSIPLAGGTDTQYFGPGTRLTVL.

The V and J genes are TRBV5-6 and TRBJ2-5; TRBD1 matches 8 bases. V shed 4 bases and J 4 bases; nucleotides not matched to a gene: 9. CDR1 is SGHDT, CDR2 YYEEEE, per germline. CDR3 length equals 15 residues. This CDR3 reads CASSPAGTGGETQYF. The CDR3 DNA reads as TGTGCCAGCAGCCCAGCCGGGACAGGAGGAGAGACCCAGTACTTC.

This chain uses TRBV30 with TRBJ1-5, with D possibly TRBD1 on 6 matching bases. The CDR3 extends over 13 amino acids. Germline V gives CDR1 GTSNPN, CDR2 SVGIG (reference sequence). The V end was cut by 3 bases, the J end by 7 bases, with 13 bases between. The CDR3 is CAWSKGEGQPQHF. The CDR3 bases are TGTGCCTGGAGCAAGGGGGAAGGACAGCCCCAGCATTTT.

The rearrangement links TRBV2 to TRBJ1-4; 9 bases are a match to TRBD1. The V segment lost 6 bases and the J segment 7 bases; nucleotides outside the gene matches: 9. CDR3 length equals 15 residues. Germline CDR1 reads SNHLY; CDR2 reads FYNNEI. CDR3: CASRTRQGVGEKLFF. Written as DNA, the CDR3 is TGTGCCAGCAGGACAAGACAGGGGGTTGGTGAAAAACTGTTTTTT.

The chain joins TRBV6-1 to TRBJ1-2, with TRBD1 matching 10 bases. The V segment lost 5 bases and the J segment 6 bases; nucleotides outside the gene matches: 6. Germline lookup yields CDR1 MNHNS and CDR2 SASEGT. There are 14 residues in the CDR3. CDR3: CASSLGTGVNGYTF. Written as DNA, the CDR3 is TGTGCCAGCAGTTTGGGGACAGGGGTTAATGGCTACACCTTC.

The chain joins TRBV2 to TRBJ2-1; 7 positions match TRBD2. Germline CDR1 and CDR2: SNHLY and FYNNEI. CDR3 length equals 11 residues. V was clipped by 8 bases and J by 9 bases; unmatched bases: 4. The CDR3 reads CASGGGVEQFF. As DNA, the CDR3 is TGTGCCAGCGGGGGAGGGGTTGAGCAGTTCTTC. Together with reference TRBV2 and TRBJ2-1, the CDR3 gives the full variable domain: EPEVTQTPSHQVTQMGQEVILRCVPISNHLYFYWYRQILGQKVEFLVSFYNNEISEKSEIFDDQFSVERPDGSNFTLKIRSTKLEDSAMYFCASGGGVEQFFGPGTRLTVL.

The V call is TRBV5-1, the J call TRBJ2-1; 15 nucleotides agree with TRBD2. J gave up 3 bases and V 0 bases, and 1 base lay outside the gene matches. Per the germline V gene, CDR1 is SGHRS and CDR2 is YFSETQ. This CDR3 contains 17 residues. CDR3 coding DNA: TGCGCCAGCAGCTTGGAGGGACTAGCGGGGGGCTACAATGAGCAGTTCTTC. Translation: CASSLEGLAGGYNEQFF.

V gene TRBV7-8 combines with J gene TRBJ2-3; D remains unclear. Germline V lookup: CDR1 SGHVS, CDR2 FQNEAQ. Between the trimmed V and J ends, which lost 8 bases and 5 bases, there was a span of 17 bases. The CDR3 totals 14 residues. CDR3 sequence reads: CASGVGLPLDTQYF. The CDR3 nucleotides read TGTGCCAGCGGGGTGGGTCTTCCCCTAGATACGCAGTATTTT.

The CDR3 DNA follows: TGTGCCAGCAGCCCTCAGGTCCCGGGGACGGGGGATGCTAACTATGGCTACACCTTC. Translation: CASSPQVPGTGDANYGYTF. V gene TRBV4-2 combines with J gene TRBJ1-2; the D gene is possibly TRBD1 (5 bases). There are 19 residues in the CDR3. Germline V lookup: CDR1 LGHNA, CDR2 YNFKEQ. V was pared by 4 bases and J by 0 bases, with 24 bases between.

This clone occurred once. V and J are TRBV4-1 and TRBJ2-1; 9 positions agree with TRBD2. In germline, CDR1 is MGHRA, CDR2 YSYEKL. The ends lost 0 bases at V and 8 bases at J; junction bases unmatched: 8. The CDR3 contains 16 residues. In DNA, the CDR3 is TGCGCCAGCAGCCAAGATCCCGCGGGGGGGCCTTATGAGCAGTTCTTC. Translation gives CASSQDPAGGPYEQFF.

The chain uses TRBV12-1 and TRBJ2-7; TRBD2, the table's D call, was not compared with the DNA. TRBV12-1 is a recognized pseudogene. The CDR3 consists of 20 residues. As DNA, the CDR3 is TGTGCCAGCAGCTTTGAAGTCTGGTGGGGACTAGCGGGAGGATGGTACGAGCAGTACTTC. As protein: CASSFEVWWGLAGGWYEQYF.

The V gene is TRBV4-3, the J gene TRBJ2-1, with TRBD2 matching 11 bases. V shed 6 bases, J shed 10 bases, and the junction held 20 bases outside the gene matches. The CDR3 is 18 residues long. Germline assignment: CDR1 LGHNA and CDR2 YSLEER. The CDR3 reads CASSLDEPTSGTNREQFF. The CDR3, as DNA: TGCGCCAGCAGTCTTGATGAGCCGACTAGCGGGACCAACAGAGAGCAGTTCTTC.

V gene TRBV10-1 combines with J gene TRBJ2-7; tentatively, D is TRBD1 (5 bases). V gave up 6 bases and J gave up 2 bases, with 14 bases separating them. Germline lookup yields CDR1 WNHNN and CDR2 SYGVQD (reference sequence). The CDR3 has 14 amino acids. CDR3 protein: CASRVDSRPYEQYF. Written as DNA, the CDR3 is TGCGCCAGCAGAGTCGACAGTAGACCCTACGAGCAGTACTTC.